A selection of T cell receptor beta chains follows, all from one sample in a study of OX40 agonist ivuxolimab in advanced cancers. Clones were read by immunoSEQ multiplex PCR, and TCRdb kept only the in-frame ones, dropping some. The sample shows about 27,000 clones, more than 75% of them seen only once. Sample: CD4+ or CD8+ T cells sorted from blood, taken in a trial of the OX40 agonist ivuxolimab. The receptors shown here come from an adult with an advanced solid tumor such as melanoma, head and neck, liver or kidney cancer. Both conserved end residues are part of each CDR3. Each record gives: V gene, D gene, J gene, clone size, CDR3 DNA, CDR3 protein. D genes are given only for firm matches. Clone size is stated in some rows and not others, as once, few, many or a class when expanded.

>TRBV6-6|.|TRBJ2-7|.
TGTGCCAGCAGTCCCCTCAGGACTACCTACGAGCAGTACTTC
CASSPLRTTYEQYF
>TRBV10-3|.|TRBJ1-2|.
TGTGCCATCAGTGAGGGCACCTTC
CAISEGTF
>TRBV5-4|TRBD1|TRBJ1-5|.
TGTGCCAGCAGCATAACAGGGGGAGAGCCCCAGCATTTT
CASSITGGEPQHF
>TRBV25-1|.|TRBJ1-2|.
TGTGCCAGCAGTTATACGGCTGGGGATGGCTACACCTTC
CASSYTAGDGYTF
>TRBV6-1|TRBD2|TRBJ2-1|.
TGTGCCAGCAGTGAACTAGCGGGAGGGCCCAGCTCCTACAATGAGCAGTTCTTC
CASSELAGGPSSYNEQFF
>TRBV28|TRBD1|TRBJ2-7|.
TGTGCCAGCAGTTTAACAGGGGTTTGGGAGCAGTACTTC
CASSLTGVWEQYF
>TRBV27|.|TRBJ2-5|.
TGTGCCAGCAGTTTATCTCCCTTGGAAGAGACCCAGTACTTC
CASSLSPLEETQYF
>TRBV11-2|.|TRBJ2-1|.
TGTGCCAGCAGCTTTTTGGACGATGAGCAGTTCTTC
CASSFLDDEQFF
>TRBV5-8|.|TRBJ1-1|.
TGTGCCAGCAGCTCGGACAGCGGGCCTCACGACACTGAAGCTTTCTTT
CASSSDSGPHDTEAFF
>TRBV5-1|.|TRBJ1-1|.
TGCGCCAGCAGCCCAACGCCAGGGACTGAAGCTTTCTTT
CASSPTPGTEAFF
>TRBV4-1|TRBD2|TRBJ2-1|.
TGCGCCAGCAGCGCGTGGACTAGCGGGAGAGGGGAGCAGTTCTTC
CASSAWTSGRGEQFF
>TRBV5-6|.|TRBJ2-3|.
TGTGCCAGCAGCTTGGCCGGGGGCGCGACAGATACGCAGTATTTT
CASSLAGGATDTQYF
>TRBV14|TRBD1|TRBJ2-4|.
TGTGCCAGCAGCCAAGGGACAGGGGGAATTGGTTTGGCCAAAAACATTCAGTACTTC
CASSQGTGGIGLAKNIQYF
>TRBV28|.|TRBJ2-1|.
TGTGCCAGCAGTGGATCCGGGACGCCCTCTAATGAGCAGTTCTTC
CASSGSGTPSNEQFF
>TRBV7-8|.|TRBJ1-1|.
TGTGCCAGCAGCTTAGGAGGGGAGGAGGAAGCTTTCTTT
CASSLGGEEEAFF
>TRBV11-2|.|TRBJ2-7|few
TGTGCCAGCAGCTTACACAGTTACTACGAGCAGTACTTC
CASSLHSYYEQYF
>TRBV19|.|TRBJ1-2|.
TGTGCCAGTAGTATTTCTTCGGACCAGTTGGTTCCATTGGGCTACACCTTC
CASSISSDQLVPLGYTF
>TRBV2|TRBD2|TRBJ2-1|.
TGTGCCACCGACCGGGGGGGGTGGAATGAGCAGTTCTTC
CATDRGGWNEQFF
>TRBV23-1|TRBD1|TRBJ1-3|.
TGCGCCAGCAGTCGAAAGACAGGGGGAAACTCTGGAAACACCATATATTTT
CASSRKTGGNSGNTIYF
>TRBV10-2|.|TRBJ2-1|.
TGCGCCAGCAGTGAGCTGGGTGAGCAGTTCTTC
CASSELGEQFF
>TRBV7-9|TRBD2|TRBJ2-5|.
TGTGCCAGCAGCTTGGGAGGGCTACAAGAGACCCAGTACTTC
CASSLGGLQETQYF